One and the same sample provided the 11 T cell receptor beta chains below, sequenced in a study of PD-L1 blockade in urothelial cancer. The time point is: pretreatment peripheral blood. Produced via immunoSEQ multiplex PCR; TCRdb's table is partial and in-frame only. The sample carries 50,000 to 65,000 clones, approximately 80% recorded once. Source: PBMCs, taken around atezolizumab (anti-PD-L1) treatment. The receptors here all came from a man aged 70-80 years with urothelial cancer.

The chain employs TRBV4-1 and TRBJ2-1; 8 nucleotides line up with TRBD1. Germline lookup yields CDR1 MGHRA and CDR2 YSYEKL. V dropped 4 bases and J dropped 2; count of bases not matched to a gene: 10. The CDR3 has 17 residues. Here the CDR3 reads CASSPLLTGAAYNEQFF. In DNA form, the CDR3 reads TGCGCCAGCAGCCCCCTTTTGACAGGGGCCGCCTACAATGAGCAGTTCTTC.

This clone was counted a few times. The V and J genes are TRBV5-4 and TRBJ1-1; 11 bases map to TRBD1. The junction had 4 bases not matched to a gene; V was cut back by 4 bases and J by 5 bases. The CDR3 is made up of 14 amino acids. Germline V gene sequence: CDR1 SGHNT, CDR2 YYREEE (reference sequence). CDR3 residues: CASSGGTGGTEAFF. The CDR3 DNA sequence: TGTGCCAGCAGCGGCGGGACAGGGGGGACTGAAGCTTTCTTT.

J is TRBJ2-1 and V is TRBV7-2; TRBD1 is a possible D gene (7 bases). Trimming removed 8 bases from V and 15 bases from J, with 17 bases in between. Germline CDR1 is SGHTA and CDR2 is FQGNSA. This CDR3 is built from 11 residues. CDR3 sequence (DNA): TGTGCCAGCCGCCAGGGGGGAGCCGCGTTCTTC. The encoded protein is CASRQGGAAFF.

The CDR3 nucleotides read TGTGCCAGCAGTTTGGCCGGGGTAACAGATACGCAGTATTTT. This translates into CASSLAGVTDTQYF. V usage is TRBV28 and J usage is TRBJ2-3; D may be TRBD2 (5 bases). Germline CDR1 is MDHEN and CDR2 is SYDVKM. The CDR3 extends over 14 amino acids. The V and J ends lost 3 bases and 3 bases respectively, with 10 bases between them.

The V and J genes are TRBV14 and TRBJ2-1, with D unclear. The CDR3 is 14 amino acids. The germline V gene encodes CDR1 SGHDN and CDR2 FVKESK. Trimming pared 3 bases from V and 1 base from J, leaving 7 bases between. In DNA, the CDR3 is TGTGCCAGCAGCCAGGGCGATTCCTACAATGAGCAGTTCTTC. It codes for CASSQGDSYNEQFF. Combining the CDR3 with reference TRBV14 and TRBJ2-1 gives the whole variable domain EAGVTQFPSHSVIEKGQTVTLRCDPISGHDNLYWYRRVMGKEIKFLLHFVKESKQDESGMPNNRFLAERTGGTYSTLKVQPAELEDSGVYFCASSQGDSYNEQFFGPGTRLTVL.

The chain is built from TRBV19 and TRBJ2-1; 7 bases are a match to TRBD2. The CDR3 loop spans 12 amino acids. Germline V gene data show CDR1 as LNHDA and CDR2 as SQIVND (reference sequence). The junction had 3 bases not matched to a gene; V was cut back by 4 bases and J by 9 bases. CDR3 in DNA: TGTGCCAGTAGTACACTAGCGACTGAGCAGTTCTTC. Protein product: CASSTLATEQFF.

V is TRBV18 and J is TRBJ1-2; 8 nucleotides line up with TRBD1. J gave up 1 base and V 0 bases, and 1 base lay outside the gene matches. The CDR3 is 15 residues long. Germline V gene lookup returns CDR1 KGHSH and CDR2 LQKENI. The chain's CDR3 is CASSPPQGVNYGYTF. The CDR3 bases are TGTGCCAGCTCACCACCACAGGGGGTTAACTATGGCTACACCTTC.

CDR3 coding DNA: TGTGCCAGCAGCGCAAGACTAGACGGTGAGCAGTTCTTC. This gives the protein CASSARLDGEQFF. The chain uses TRBV7-9 and TRBJ2-1; the D gene is possibly TRBD2 (6 bases). Germline CDR1 SEHNR, CDR2 FQNEAQ (reference sequence). V dropped 5 bases and J dropped 9 bases, with 14 bases sitting between them. CDR3 length equals 13 residues. Drawing the rest from reference TRBV7-9 and TRBJ2-1, the complete variable domain is DTGVSQNPRHKITKRGQNVTFRCDPISEHNRLYWYRQTLGQGPEFLTYFQNEAQLEKSRLLSDRFSAERPKGSFSTLEIQRTEQGDSAMYLCASSARLDGEQFFGPGTRLTVL.

V and J are TRBV2 and TRBJ2-2, with 12 bases lining up with TRBD2. V lost 11 bases and J lost 3; bases outside the gene matches: 13. The CDR3 is 17 amino acids. Germline V lookup: CDR1 SNHLY, CDR2 FYNNEI. CDR3 in DNA: TGTGCCTTCACGGGGCTAGCGGGAGGGGTGGACACCGGGGAGCTGTTTTTT. This encodes CAFTGLAGGVDTGELFF.

The J gene is TRBJ1-5, the V gene TRBV7-2, with D maybe TRBD1 (6 bases). The germline V gene encodes CDR1 SGHTA and CDR2 FQGNSA. This CDR3 is built from 13 residues. V shed 5 bases and J shed 5 bases, with 10 bases lying between them. CDR3 amino acids: CASSEEGDQPQHF. For the CDR3, the DNA is TGTGCCAGCAGCGAAGAGGGGGATCAGCCCCAGCATTTT.

The V gene is TRBV30, the J gene TRBJ2-3, with D tentatively TRBD2 (5 bases). V lost 3 bases, J lost 1 base, and 11 bases lay in between. The CDR3 contains 14 residues. The V gene's germline CDR1 is GTSNPN and CDR2 SVGIG (reference sequence). CDR3 coding DNA: TGTGCCTGGAGGATTTGGCGGGGCACAGATACGCAGTATTTT. Protein product: CAWRIWRGTDTQYF. Using reference TRBV30 and TRBJ2-3 for the parts outside the CDR3, the full variable domain is SQTIHQWPATLVQPVGSPLSLECTVEGTSNPNLYWYRQAAGRGLQLLFYSVGIGQISSEVPQNLSASRPQDRQFILSSKKLLLSDSGFYLCAWRIWRGTDTQYFGPGTRLTVL.